Presented here are 5 T cell receptor beta chains from one specimen sequenced in a study of T cell repertoires in cytomegalovirus infection. TCRdb fed the reads into MiXCR, producing one record per CDR3 protein. The sample lists 250,000 to 300,000 distinct CDR3 sequences, approximately 10% seen once, with about 14% in the top ten. The sequenced material came from PBMCs. These receptors originate from a human donor in good health (CMV status not recorded). Some clones in this sample may be carry-over from other donors' samples.

This clonotype has a count of ten or more. The rearrangement uses TRBV7-2 and TRBJ1-1; D may be TRBD1 (5 bases). Germline V CDR1 and CDR2: SGHTA, FQGNSA. Trimming took 6 bases from V and 2 from J, leaving 13 bases between them. This CDR3 region has 14 residues. The CDR3 is CASRRDGLNTEAFF. CDR3 bases: TGTGCCAGCAGAAGGGACGGACTAAACACTGAAGCTTTCTTT. The full variable domain, completed using reference TRBV7-2 and TRBJ1-1, is GAGVSQSPSNKVTEKGKDVELRCDPISGHTALYWYRQSLGQGLEFLIYFQGNSAPDKSGLPSDRFSAERTGGSVSTLTIQRTQQEDSAVYLCASRRDGLNTEAFFGQGTRLTVV.

Ten or more counts support this clonotype. The chain has TRBV6-9 and TRBJ1-6; no reliable D call. Trimming cost V 10 bases and J 10 bases, with 17 bases left between them. This CDR3 spans 13 amino acids. CDR1 is MNHGY, CDR2 SVAAGI, per germline. CDR3 DNA sequence: TGTGCCACCCGGACTCCCCGGGGATCACCCCTCCACTTT. Protein: CATRTPRGSPLHF.

This clonotype was counted ten times or more. The rearrangement uses TRBV7-9 and TRBJ1-1; 12 bases line up with TRBD1. CDR1 is SEHNR and CDR2 is FQNEAQ in the germline V gene (reference sequence). The CDR3 has 16 residues. V lost 2 bases to trimming and J lost 4 bases; unmatched junction nucleotides: 5. CDR3 residues: CASSLPGQGASTEAFF. CDR3 nucleotide sequence: TGTGCCAGCAGCTTACCGGGACAGGGGGCTTCCACTGAAGCTTTCTTT.

This clonotype was recorded many times. The chain uses TRBV6-5 and TRBJ1-1, with a tentative D call TRBD1 (5 bases). Trimming pared 6 bases from V and 0 bases from J, leaving 17 bases between. This CDR3 region has 16 residues. Germline CDR1 is MNHEY and CDR2 is SVGAGI. CDR3 sequence: CASSPGIVIMNTEAFF. The CDR3 DNA reads as TGTGCCAGCAGCCCAGGGATTGTGATCATGAACACTGAAGCTTTCTTT.

The gene calls are TRBV30 and TRBJ2-1; D call uncertain. Germline V CDR1 and CDR2: GTSNPN, SVGIG (reference sequence). Trimming removed 2 bases at V and 0 bases at J, with 8 bases between. This CDR3 region has 14 residues. This CDR3 is CAWSRTASYNEQFF. The CDR3 coding sequence is TGTGCCTGGAGTCGGACGGCCTCCTACAATGAGCAGTTCTTC.